A few counts support the clone carrying this T cell receptor (beta chain). This CDR3 comprises 14 residues. Deletions cut 4 bases from V and 10 bases from J, with 17 bases between. Germline V gene lookup returns CDR1 SGHTA and CDR2 FQGNSA. This entry belongs to a study of identical twins. Unique molecular identifiers were present on cDNA, and template switching added a universal primer site. TCRdb reprocessed the 5' RACE reads via MiXCR and lists one record per CDR3 protein. The data show under 300,000 distinct CDR3 sequences, over 11% seen once. The J gene is TRBJ2-1, the V gene TRBV7-2, with no clear D. This sequence originates from a woman between 18 and 29 years old in good health. The source material was memory (CD45RO+) T cells sorted from blood. CDR3 amino acids: CASSSVGEVGEQFF. CDR3 nucleotides: TGTGCCAGCAGCTCCGTTGGGGAAGTAGGCGAGCAGTTCTTC.